Each of the 26 T cell receptor beta chains below was sequenced from the same sample in a study of post-analysis software for immune sequencing data. General study points: Relative to controls, patients had 4 or 5 TRBV segments at higher frequency, with TRBV5-6, TRBV5-1 and TRBV20-1 among these.

cDNA libraries for TCR beta contained unique molecular identifiers. MiXCR was run by TCRdb on the PCR reads, yielding one entry per CDR3 protein. In the table there are hundreds of thousands of distinct CDR3 sequences, 44% of which are singletons. These receptors have no known antigen. Sequenced: blood. These TCRs come from a girl aged 5 to 17 with multiple sclerosis.

This clonotype was seen repeatedly, ten times or more. The chain employs TRBV12-3 or TRBV12-4 and TRBJ2-5; 10 positions match TRBD2. The J call could be wrong; TRBJ2-7 is a better fit for the DNA end. CDR3 size: 12 residues. This CDR3 reads CASSSGRDEQYF. CDR3 bases: TGTGCCAGCAGTAGCGGGAGGGACGAGCAGTACTTC.

V gene TRBV15 combines with J gene TRBJ2-4, with D perhaps matching TRBD1 or TRBD2 (5 bases each). The last part of the DNA fits TRBJ2-7 better; the J call may be wrong. The CDR3 contains 15 residues. CDR1 is LNHNV and CDR2 is YYDKDF in the germline V gene (reference sequence). CDR3 in amino acids: CATSRGVGAIYEQYF. For the CDR3, the DNA is TGTGCCACCAGCAGAGGGGTCGGGGCCATCTACGAGCAGTACTTC.

This chain uses TRBV3-1 with TRBJ1-6; D remains ambiguous. The germline V gene encodes CDR1 LGHDT and CDR2 YNNKEL (reference sequence). V gave up 1 base and J gave up 6 bases, with 13 bases separating them. CDR3 length equals 16 residues. The CDR3: CASSQGTSWVNSPLHF. The CDR3 region has the DNA TGTGCCAGCAGCCAAGGAACCTCCTGGGTTAATTCACCCCTCCACTTT.

This chain joins TRBV20-1 and TRBJ2-5; no clear D gene. V was trimmed by 5 bases and J by 1 base, leaving 8 bases between them. The CDR3 contains 12 residues. The germline V gene has CDR1 DFQATT and CDR2 SNEGSKA (reference sequence). The CDR3 sequence: CSARTAQETQYF. The CDR3 nucleotides are TGCAGTGCTCGCACCGCCCAAGAGACCCAGTACTTC.

This chain uses TRBV6-6 with TRBJ2-7; D remains ambiguous. Germline CDR1 is MNHNY and CDR2 is SVGAGI (reference sequence). This CDR3 has 12 residues. The V gene lost 6 bases and the J gene lost 6 bases, with 12 bases spanning the gap. CDR3 amino acids: CASREYKVEQYF. CDR3 sequence (DNA): TGTGCCAGCAGGGAGTACAAGGTCGAGCAGTACTTC.

This clonotype was found once. The genes are TRBV29-1 and TRBJ2-1; 8 bases agree with TRBD2. This CDR3 comprises 15 residues. The germline V gene has CDR1 SQVTM and CDR2 ANQGSEA. V was pared by 6 bases and J by 3 bases, with 10 bases of the junction left unmatched. Here the CDR3 reads CSVSGGRGVYNEQFF. CDR3 in DNA: TGCAGCGTCTCTGGTGGGCGGGGGGTCTACAATGAGCAGTTCTTC.

This clonotype was counted a few times. The rearrangement joins TRBV7-3 to TRBJ2-3; TRBD2 aligns across 9 bases. V trimming: 5 bases; J trimming: 2 bases; junction bases outside the gene matches: 5. The CDR3 is 15 amino acids. Looked up from germline, CDR1 is SGHTA and CDR2 is FQGTGA. The CDR3 nucleotides read TGTGCCAGCAGCCCCGCTAGCGGGGCCACAGATACGCAGTATTTT. Encoded protein: CASSPASGATDTQYF.

This clonotype was counted between two and nine times. CDR3 nucleotide sequence: TGCAGTGCTAGTCTTCACCAAGAGACCCAGTACTTC. This encodes CSASLHQETQYF. The chain employs TRBV20-1 and TRBJ2-5; D gene uncertain. The CDR3 is 12 residues long. V was pared by 3 bases and J by 0 bases, with 5 bases between. CDR1 and CDR2 (germline): DFQATT, SNEGSKA (reference sequence).

In its sample, this clonotype was seen a few times. The genes are TRBV6-6 and TRBJ2-1; 8 nucleotides agree with TRBD2. The CDR3 length is 12 residues. The trim removed 7 bases at V and 14 bases at J, leaving 10 bases unmatched. Germline-derived CDR1 and CDR2 are MNHNY and SVGAGI (reference sequence). CDR3: CASTESGSFEFF. CDR3 in DNA: TGTGCCAGCACCGAGAGCGGGAGTTTCGAGTTCTTC.

The chain employs TRBV20-1 and TRBJ1-4, with a possible D match to TRBD1 (5 bases). This CDR3 spans 14 amino acids. Per the germline V gene, CDR1 is DFQATT and CDR2 is SNEGSKA (reference sequence). The V gene lost 0 bases and the J gene lost 5 bases, with 10 bases spanning the gap. The CDR3 nucleotides are TGCAGTGCTAGAGAGGGCAGGACAAATGAAAAACTGTTTTTT. Translating it yields CSAREGRTNEKLFF.

This clonotype showed up just once. At one of its ends the junction is not consistent with the germline gene, which may arise from a read error. The chain recombines TRBV25-1 with TRBJ1-1; D remains ambiguous. The CDR3 consists of 15 residues. CDR1 and CDR2 (germline): MGHDK, SYGVNS. CDR3 sequence reads: CASSDSRIMNTEAFF. CDR3 nucleotide sequence: TGTGCTAGCAGTGACTCCCGGATCATGAACACTGAAGCTTTCTTT. The full variable domain, rest sourced from reference TRBV25-1 and TRBJ1-1, is EADIYQTPRYLVIGTGKKITLECSQTMGHDKMYWYQQDPGMELHLIHYSYGVNSTEKGDLSSESTVSRIRTEHFPLTLESARPSHTSQYLCASSDSRIMNTEAFFGQGTRLTVV.

This chain joins TRBV7-2 and TRBJ2-5, with a tentative D call TRBD1 (5 bases). The germline V gene encodes CDR1 SGHTA and CDR2 FQGNSA. Trimming took off 2 bases at V and 3 bases at J, with 10 bases between the two ends. CDR3 length: 14 residues. Here the CDR3 reads CASSLLGVKETQYF. CDR3 in DNA: TGTGCCAGCAGCTTATTAGGGGTTAAAGAGACCCAGTACTTC. The full variable domain, with the rest looked up from reference TRBV7-2 and TRBJ2-5, is GAGVSQSPSNKVTEKGKDVELRCDPISGHTALYWYRQSLGQGLEFLIYFQGNSAPDKSGLPSDRFSAERTGGSVSTLTIQRTQQEDSAVYLCASSLLGVKETQYFGPGTRLLVL.

This clonotype was found a few times. The CDR3 spells CASSQAVAKNIQYF. The CDR3 DNA reads as TGTGCCAGCAGCCAAGCTGTAGCCAAAAACATTCAGTACTTC. This chain links TRBV4-2 with TRBJ2-4; D call uncertain. V was pared by 1 base and J by 0 bases, with 4 bases between. Germline-derived CDR1 and CDR2 are LGHNA and YNFKEQ. This CDR3 has 14 amino acids.

This clonotype was observed a few times. V usage is TRBV7-9 and J usage is TRBJ2-6; D is undetermined. The length of the CDR3 is 16 residues. Trimming took 1 base from V and 0 from J, leaving 7 bases between them. The germline CDR1 and CDR2 sequences are SEHNR and FQNEAQ (reference sequence). CDR3 loop: CASSLDYPSGANVLTF. CDR3 DNA sequence: TGTGCCAGCAGCTTAGATTATCCCTCTGGGGCCAACGTCCTGACTTTC.

The chain is built from TRBV7-8 and TRBJ1-2; 8 bases are shared with TRBD1. Germline assignment: CDR1 SGHVS and CDR2 FQNEAQ. Trimming at V came to 5 bases and at J to 8 bases, leaving 16 bases not matched to a gene. This CDR3 spans 16 amino acids. DNA for the CDR3: TGTGCCAGCAGCGCGGCTTCCGGACAGGGAAGGGGAGGCTACACCTTC. Residues: CASSAASGQGRGGYTF.

The chain recombines TRBV7-9 with TRBJ2-7, with D perhaps TRBD1 (6 bases). The germline CDR1 and CDR2 sequences are SEHNR and FQNEAQ (reference sequence). This CDR3 is 16 amino acids long. V shed 0 bases and J shed 2 bases, with 14 bases lying between them. CDR3 sequence (DNA): TGTGCCAGCAGCTTAGCGTCCGGGACAAAGGCCTACGAGCAGTACTTC. This encodes CASSLASGTKAYEQYF.

This chain joins TRBV7-2 and TRBJ1-5, with 7 bases that match TRBD1. From germline, CDR1 is SGHTA and CDR2 FQGNSA. This CDR3 is built from 17 residues. After removal of 5 bases from V and 4 bases from J, the junction contained 14 bases not matched to a gene. CDR3 in amino acids: CASSPPGQPTQNQPQHF. CDR3 nucleotide sequence: TGTGCCAGCAGCCCACCGGGACAGCCCACGCAAAATCAGCCCCAGCATTTT.

The rearrangement joins TRBV3-1 to TRBJ2-2, with D hard to call. Between the trimmed V and J ends, which lost 0 bases and 7 bases, there was a span of 6 bases. The CDR3 length is 13 residues. Germline CDR1 is LGHDT and CDR2 is YNNKEL (reference sequence). The CDR3 nucleotides read TGTGCCAGCAGCCAAGAAGGTTTCGGGGAGCTGTTTTTT. It yields the protein CASSQEGFGELFF.

J is TRBJ2-1 and V is TRBV10-3, with TRBD2 identical over 11 bases. In germline, CDR1 is ENHRY, CDR2 SYGVKD. The junction had 6 bases not matched to a gene; V was cut back by 9 bases and J by 5 bases. The CDR3 is made up of 14 amino acids. This chain's CDR3 is CAIRPGLADNEQFF. The CDR3 nucleotides read TGTGCCATTCGTCCGGGACTAGCGGACAATGAGCAGTTCTTC.

There are a few counts of this clonotype. This rearrangement joins TRBV20-1 to TRBJ2-1; D is unclear. Germline V gives CDR1 DFQATT, CDR2 SNEGSKA (reference sequence). Trimming shortened V by 2 bases and J by 0 bases, and 8 bases separated the two germline ends. CDR3 length equals 14 residues. The CDR3, as DNA: TGCAGTGCTAGAAGGCAAACCTCCTACAATGAGCAGTTCTTC. Its protein product is CSARRQTSYNEQFF.

The rearrangement links TRBV29-1 to TRBJ2-3; 8 bases line up with TRBD2. This CDR3 spans 14 amino acids. V was pared by 4 bases and J by 5 bases, with 8 bases of the junction left unmatched. Germline CDR1 and CDR2: SQVTM and ANQGSEA. The CDR3 DNA follows: TGCAGCGTTGTTCGTAGCGGGATAAGAGATACGCAGTATTTT. It codes for CSVVRSGIRDTQYF.

The chain combines TRBV9 with TRBJ2-5, with TRBD1 matching 9 bases. Germline V lookup: CDR1 SGDLS, CDR2 YYNGEE. This CDR3 contains 12 residues. J lost 11 bases, V lost 3 bases, and 5 bases had no gene match. CDR3 sequence: CASSGGDREQYF. CDR3 coding DNA: TGTGCCAGCAGCGGGGGGGACAGGGAACAGTACTTC.

The chain uses TRBV7-9 and TRBJ1-5; 7 nucleotides match TRBD1. With V trimmed by 5 bases and J by 5 bases, 9 bases remained unmatched. The CDR3 totals 15 residues. Germline CDR1 SEHNR, CDR2 FQNEAQ (reference sequence). CDR3 DNA sequence: TGTGCCAGCAGCCCAGGCAGGGGGGCGGATCAGCCCCAGCATTTT. Translating it yields CASSPGRGADQPQHF.

V and J are TRBV10-3 and TRBJ2-3; 12 nucleotides agree with TRBD1. Germline V gives CDR1 ENHRY, CDR2 SYGVKD. The CDR3 is made up of 15 amino acids. J lost 6 bases, V lost 4 bases, and 5 bases had no gene match. This CDR3 reads CAISAGTGGLDTQYF. The CDR3 DNA sequence: TGTGCCATCAGTGCCGGGACAGGGGGCTTGGATACGCAGTATTTT.

This chain uses TRBV20-1 with TRBJ1-2; 12 bases match TRBD1. The germline V gene has CDR1 DFQATT and CDR2 SNEGSKA (reference sequence). The length of the CDR3 is 14 residues. The V and J ends lost 3 bases and 4 bases, in that order; junction bases with no gene match: 3. CDR3 nucleotides: TGCAGTGCTAGTGGGACAGGGGGCTCCTATGGCTACACCTTC. It translates to CSASGTGGSYGYTF.

The rearrangement uses TRBV19 and TRBJ2-3; tentatively, D is TRBD2 (5 bases). With 7 bases removed from V and 2 bases from J, the gap between germline ends came to 19 bases. CDR1 LNHDA and CDR2 SQIVND come from the germline V gene (reference sequence). The CDR3 extends over 16 amino acids. The CDR3 reads CASTSVWDRDTDTQYF. The CDR3 DNA is TGTGCCAGTACCTCGGTCTGGGATCGGGACACAGATACGCAGTATTTT.